This is a list of T cell receptor beta chains from one sample in a study of Tregs in tolerant kidney transplant recipients. Generated by immunoSEQ multiplex PCR, the TCRdb table keeps only in-frame clones and is missing some. The profile shows some 74,000 clones, more than 85% of them singletons. Specimen: Tregs from blood, collected before the transplant. These receptors were collected from a human donor who received a combined kidney and bone marrow transplant. The CDR3 runs from the conserved cysteine through the conserved F or W. A D gene is named only where the DNA matches it firmly. Rows may omit the clone size; those that give it use once, few, many or a size class.

cdr3_nt: TGTGCCAGCAGCTTAGTACACACAGGGGGCCTTGGAAACACCATATATTTT; cdr3_aa: CASSLVHTGGLGNTIYF; clone_size: NA; v_call: TRBV7-2; j_call: TRBJ1-3; d_call: TRBD1
cdr3_nt: TGCGCCAGCAGGGGCGGTGACAATCAGCCCCAGCATTTT; cdr3_aa: CASRGGDNQPQHF; clone_size: NA; v_call: TRBV5-1; j_call: TRBJ1-5; d_call: NA
cdr3_nt: TGTGCCAGCAGTTCCTTCCTGAATGAGCAGTTCTTC; cdr3_aa: CASSSFLNEQFF; clone_size: NA; v_call: TRBV6-9; j_call: TRBJ2-1; d_call: NA
cdr3_nt: TGTGCCATCAGTGAAGGGCAGACTAACACCGGGGAGCTGTTTTTT; cdr3_aa: CAISEGQTNTGELFF; clone_size: NA; v_call: TRBV10-3; j_call: TRBJ2-2; d_call: NA
cdr3_nt: TGTGCCAGCAGCTGGACAGGGGGCTGGACAGATACGCAGTATTTT; cdr3_aa: CASSWTGGWTDTQYF; clone_size: NA; v_call: TRBV7-2; j_call: TRBJ2-3; d_call: TRBD1
cdr3_nt: TGTGCCAGCTCACCACCGACTCAGGGGCCTAAAGAGACCCAGTACTTC; cdr3_aa: CASSPPTQGPKETQYF; clone_size: NA; v_call: TRBV18; j_call: TRBJ2-5; d_call: NA
cdr3_nt: TGTGCCAGTAGTATAGACACCGGGGAGCTGTTTTTC; cdr3_aa: CASSIDTGELFF; clone_size: NA; v_call: TRBV19; j_call: TRBJ2-2; d_call: NA
cdr3_nt: TGTGCCAGCAGCTCCGGTCCGAGCGGGAGTTCTTCCAATGAGCAGTTCTTC; cdr3_aa: CASSSGPSGSSSNEQFF; clone_size: NA; v_call: TRBV7-2; j_call: TRBJ2-1; d_call: TRBD2
cdr3_nt: TGTGCCAGCAGTTATACTAGCGGGATAGGGTACGAGCAGTACTTC; cdr3_aa: CASSYTSGIGYEQYF; clone_size: NA; v_call: TRBV6-5; j_call: TRBJ2-7; d_call: TRBD2
cdr3_nt: TGTGCCAGCAGTTACTCTGGAGCGGACGAGCAGTACTTC; cdr3_aa: CASSYSGADEQYF; clone_size: NA; v_call: TRBV6-6; j_call: TRBJ2-7; d_call: NA
cdr3_nt: TGTGCCAGCAGTTACTCCCGTGTCTTGGACACTGAAGCTTTCTTT; cdr3_aa: CASSYSRVLDTEAFF; clone_size: NA; v_call: TRBV6-5; j_call: TRBJ1-1; d_call: NA
cdr3_nt: TGTGCCAGCAACGCACCTCGCGGGGGGAGCTCCTACGAGCAGTACTTC; cdr3_aa: CASNAPRGGSSYEQYF; clone_size: NA; v_call: TRBV28; j_call: TRBJ2-7; d_call: TRBD2
cdr3_nt: TGTGCCAGCAGCCGATACGGGACAGACTACGAGCAGTACTTC; cdr3_aa: CASSRYGTDYEQYF; clone_size: once; v_call: TRBV7-9; j_call: TRBJ2-7; d_call: TRBD1
cdr3_nt: TGTGCCAGCAGTGGGGTAGCGCTGAGCACAGATACGCAGTATTTT; cdr3_aa: CASSGVALSTDTQYF; clone_size: NA; v_call: TRBV2; j_call: TRBJ2-3; d_call: NA
cdr3_nt: TGTGCCAGCAGGAGGGGATGGAAGGGGACTGAAGCTTTCTTT; cdr3_aa: CASRRGWKGTEAFF; clone_size: NA; v_call: TRBV5-8; j_call: TRBJ1-1; d_call: NA
cdr3_nt: TGTGCCAGCAGCCAAGGGGGAAACACAGATACGCAGTATTTT; cdr3_aa: CASSQGGNTDTQYF; clone_size: once; v_call: TRBV4-2; j_call: TRBJ2-3; d_call: NA
cdr3_nt: TGTGCCAGCAGCCGAGGACAGGCTACCTATGGCTACACCTTC; cdr3_aa: CASSRGQATYGYTF; clone_size: NA; v_call: TRBV2; j_call: TRBJ1-2; d_call: TRBD1
cdr3_nt: TGTGCCGTCGGGAGATCCCAATCGGAGCAGTACTTC; cdr3_aa: CAVGRSQSEQYF; clone_size: NA; v_call: TRBV19; j_call: TRBJ2-7; d_call: NA
cdr3_nt: TGTGCCAGTAGTATCGCCACGCTCCACAATCAGCCCCAGCATTTT; cdr3_aa: CASSIATLHNQPQHF; clone_size: NA; v_call: TRBV19; j_call: TRBJ1-5; d_call: NA
cdr3_nt: TGTGCCTGGAGTATCGGGGCGGGCTTCACAGATACGCAGTATTTT; cdr3_aa: CAWSIGAGFTDTQYF; clone_size: NA; v_call: TRBV30; j_call: TRBJ2-3; d_call: NA
cdr3_nt: TGTGCCAGCAGTTTACGCCGTAGACTAGCGGGAGAGCAGGGTGTGACGGATGAGCAGTTCTTC; cdr3_aa: CASSLRRRLAGEQGVTDEQFF; clone_size: NA; v_call: TRBV28; j_call: TRBJ2-1; d_call: TRBD2
cdr3_nt: TGCGCCAGCAGCTCTCAGCCTCAGGGTCCGTCTAATGAAAAACTGTTTTTT; cdr3_aa: CASSSQPQGPSNEKLFF; clone_size: NA; v_call: TRBV5-1; j_call: TRBJ1-4; d_call: NA
cdr3_nt: TGTGCCAGCGGTAAATCGACAGGGGTCTCACCCCTCCACTTT; cdr3_aa: CASGKSTGVSPLHF; clone_size: NA; v_call: TRBV6-5; j_call: TRBJ1-6; d_call: TRBD1
cdr3_nt: TGTGCCAGCAGCTTAGGTTGGACTAGCGACCAGGGGTGGGGAGAGACCCAGTACTTC; cdr3_aa: CASSLGWTSDQGWGETQYF; clone_size: NA; v_call: TRBV7-9; j_call: TRBJ2-5; d_call: TRBD2
cdr3_nt: TGTGCCTGGGGGACGGGACAGGGAAACACCATATATTTT; cdr3_aa: CAWGTGQGNTIYF; clone_size: NA; v_call: TRBV30; j_call: TRBJ1-3; d_call: TRBD1
cdr3_nt: TGTGCCAGCAGCCCCATCAGCGGCTCGATGAGCGGGGAGCTGTTTTTT; cdr3_aa: CASSPISGSMSGELFF; clone_size: NA; v_call: TRBV9; j_call: TRBJ2-2; d_call: NA